Sequencing of this T cell receptor (beta chain) was carried out in a study of regulatory T cells in long-lasting Graves disease. This clonotype was seen ten or more times. Time point specified: persistent/refractory GD, antithyroid drugs over 5 years with positive TRAb. Extracted RNA from PBMCs served as the source of the TCR library. Through Arm-PCR of CDR3 regions and iRepertoire HTBI primers, TCR beta libraries were built. Via MiXCR, TCRdb re-called the multiplex PCR reads, giving one row per CDR3 protein. Of 450,000 or so distinct CDR3 sequences listed, about a fifth were seen once; the top ten hold 7.8%. Trimming removed 6 bases at V and 6 bases at J, with 14 bases between. The CDR3 length is 13 residues. Germline V gene sequence: CDR1 MNHEY, CDR2 SMNVEV (reference sequence).

The chain is built from TRBV27 and TRBJ1-1; the D gene is possibly TRBD1 (6 bases). The material sequenced was peripheral blood mononuclear cells (PBMCs), taken when the disease was refractory, from a patient treated with antithyroid drugs. The sequence was collected from a female donor with Graves disease. For the CDR3, the DNA is TGTGCCAGCAGACCCAGGGGTTGGGCTGAAGCTTTCTTT. It specifies CASRPRGWAEAFF.